This T cell receptor (beta chain) came from a study of OX40 agonist ivuxolimab in advanced cancers. In terms of the full investigation: Ivuxolimab was an agonistic, fully human IgG2 monoclonal antibody directed against OX40 (CD134), a costimulatory receptor. Intravenous ivuxolimab was administered to patients every 2 weeks at six dose levels: 0.01, 0.1, 0.3, 1.5, 3 and 10 mg/kg. Of the approximately 50 dose-escalation patients, hepatocellular carcinoma was present in roughly 19, melanoma in approximately 15, renal cell carcinoma in 9 and head and neck cancer in 9. The dose-escalation cohort was about 86% male with a mean age of about 60 years, ranging from roughly 23 to 90. Prior anti-PD-1, anti-PD-L1 or anti-CTLA-4 therapy was permitted, and checkpoint inhibitors had been received by more than 35% of dose-escalation patients. Partial responses occurred in three dose-escalation patients, of whom one had hepatocellular carcinoma and two had cutaneous melanoma. Peripheral TCRbeta sequencing aimed to test whether ivuxolimab altered TCR sequence diversity and caused clonal T-cell expansion. The paper reports the monotherapy dose-escalation portion (N of about 50 patients) of the phase I ivuxolimab trial.

Patients with a history of autoimmune disease or receiving systemic immunosuppression were excluded from the trial. In every dose cohort, peripheral blood was drawn for TCR sequencing at baseline, cycle 4 day 1, and cycle 7 day 1. The samples were drawn from a first-in-human, open-label, multicenter phase I dose-escalation trial of ivuxolimab. Adults with locally advanced or metastatic melanoma, renal cell, hepatocellular, or head and neck squamous cell carcinoma were enrolled in the trial. Before TCR sequencing, CD4+ T cells and CD8+ T cells from peripheral blood were sorted into separate populations. The junction carries 12 bases between V and J, which are trimmed by 3 bases and 7 bases respectively. CDR1 and CDR2, looked up from the germline V gene, are KGHSH and LQKENI. The cysteine opens and the phenylalanine closes a CDR3 of 13 amino acids. Only the CDR3 DNA stays, 39 bases, in frame from base 1.

What the work shows at the level of the full study, not this receptor alone: Low levels of normalized T-cell clonal expansion were also seen in some patients who did not respond. On average, CD8+ T cells showed more expanded clones than CD4+ T cells after ivuxolimab. Partial responders in the 0.1-3.0 mg/kg groups had among the lowest normalized peripheral clonal expansion, especially among CD8+ T cells. The antigen specificity of the clonally expanded peripheral T cells was not determined. At doses of 0.1 to 3.0 mg/kg, clonal expansion of both CD4+ and CD8+ T cells in blood was seen between baseline and week 6.

To sequence the TCRbeta CDR3 region, genomic DNA was isolated from the sorted cells. The immunoSEQ Assay was used to sequence the TCRbeta CDR3 regions. TCRdb holds this immuneACCESS table with in-frame rearrangements only. Some clones are missing; in checked studies, unresolved V genes explain under half, and the rest has no known cause. The sample table shows about 71,000 clones, and about 81% are seen once. 5% of the sample lies in the top ten. Note on this clone: There is no known antigen for this receptor. The record has no base qualities; no much larger clone is one base away.

Sequences were derived from CD4+ or CD8+ T cells sorted from blood, sampled in a trial of the OX40 agonist ivuxolimab. Recombination linked TRBV18 to TRBJ1-1, with no D gene named confidently. The receptor was derived from an adult with an advanced solid tumor such as melanoma, head and neck, liver or kidney cancer. The CDR3 amino acid sequence is: CASSPSGEGEAFF. The sequenced DNA: TGTGCCAGCTCACCGTCCGGGGAGGGTGAAGCTTTCTTT.